Sequencing of this TCR beta chain was carried out in a study of cytomegalovirus exposure and HLA in healthy donors. Whole-study results and caveats: Accurate predictions that matched the HLA-A and HLA-B alleles of most subjects were reportedly made from TCR beta sequences. High specificity and sensitivity for cytomegalovirus status were reported for the classifier. In vitro testing confirmed a few CMV-associated chains as specific for CMV antigens.

Worth noting for this clone: Its antigen remains unidentified.

In the PCR, 60 Vbeta and 13 Jbeta primers were used. Sequenced by immunoSEQ multiplex PCR; TCRdb stores in-frame clones only, minus some. The table lists a few hundred thousand clones, 75% to 90% of them singletons, with less than 1.2% in the top ten. Trimming took off 1 base at V and 3 bases at J, with 13 bases between the two ends. This CDR3 is 15 amino acids long. CDR1 is SEHNR, CDR2 FQNEAQ, per germline (reference sequence). The TCR sequence derives from a woman in her late teens or twenties in good health and CMV-seronegative. The chain carries TRBV7-9 and TRBJ2-7; D possibly corresponds to TRBD1 (6 bases). The source material was PBMCs. The CDR3: CASSLDIGDNYEQYF. The CDR3 nucleotides read TGTGCCAGCAGCTTAGACATCGGGGACAACTACGAGCAGTACTTC. The entire variable domain, with the rest obtained from reference TRBV7-9 and TRBJ2-7, is as follows: DTGVSQNPRHKITKRGQNVTFRCDPISEHNRLYWYRQTLGQGPEFLTYFQNEAQLEKSRLLSDRFSAERPKGSFSTLEIQRTEQGDSAMYLCASSLDIGDNYEQYFGPGTRLTVT.